This T cell receptor beta chain was recovered during a study of beta chain features in type 1 diabetes (dated by TCRdb to the late 2010s). General notes on the study: Mean age, gender distribution, total cell number and subset yield did not differ between patients and healthy donors. In the study, TCRB repertoires of sorted circulating CD4+ T cell subsets from recently diagnosed type 1 diabetes patients were compared with those of matched healthy donors. Naive and central memory subsets were obtained from all 30 or so donors, but regulatory and stem cell-like memory subsets were isolated from only 8 patients and roughly 8 healthy donors. A total of about 110 million sorted cells were examined across all samples, and the number of cells per subset was strongly correlated with RNA yield. Study-wide conclusions, independent of this receptor: Sequencing cDNA rather than genomic DNA could over-represent highly expressing activated cells, although activation and CD3 levels did not differ between groups. Shorter templates might be favored by PCR, yet because patient and control samples were amplified and corrected together, any such skew would affect both groups equally. The naive, central memory and regulatory TCRB repertoires appeared to resemble one another more closely among patients than among healthy donors. At VDJ recombination sites, type 1 diabetes patients had fewer insertions and more deleted nucleotides, which implies abnormalities in thymic rearrangement. In all four CD4+ subsets, TCRB CDR3 length was moderately but significantly shorter in type 1 diabetes patients. HLA sub-analyses involved small numbers of individuals, so any influence of HLA type on TCRB rearrangement remained unresolved.

The entire amount of isolated RNA was reverse transcribed using the High Capacity cDNA Reverse Transcription Kit, so the sequenced TCRB transcripts were expressed ones. Naive, central memory and regulatory T cell samples underwent deep immunoSEQ sequencing, averaging roughly 3.4 million total reads per sample. Sorted cells were lysed in RLT buffer, and RNA was extracted using DNase-treated RNeasy Micro or Mini kits according to cell number. To prevent cross-contamination, each cell subset was processed individually, whereas patient and healthy donor samples were processed jointly. The immunoSEQ multiplex PCR was used to amplify TCRB sequences from cDNA, generating 87-bp fragments that spanned the CDR3 region. Sequencing of the amplicons was performed on the Illumina HiSeq platform. Processing in the source paper ran as follows. Synthetic template baselines were used to correct PCR bias computationally, reads within Hamming distance 2 were collapsed together, and singletons that could not be merged were discarded. Reads were aligned against IMGT so that V, D and J genes, CDR3 length and insertions or deletions at six rearrangement sites could be assigned. Within each subset, clonotype counts were normalized to the number of sorted cells before true diversity and Gini coefficients were calculated with the tcR R package. Repertoire sharing was quantified using the overlap coefficient calculated on TCRB nucleotide sequences. As a proxy for the pre-selection repertoire, out-of-frame TCRB sequences from naive cells were analyzed. In TCRdb, the immuneACCESS table is reduced to in-frame sequences with V and J assigned. These tables do not hold every clone; where another copy was compared, an unresolved V gene accounts for under half, and the others remain unexplained. V, J and clone size derive from that table, while D and trimming were established from the DNA sequence. The sample records almost 350,000 clones, around a fifth of which are singletons. Of the sample, approximately 0.046% is held by the ten largest clones.

This clone was detected only a few times. This clone's antigen is unknown. Per-base quality was not reported, and no clone a single base away is much larger than it. The CDR3 spans 14 residues, from the cysteine through the phenylalanine. Only the CDR3 DNA stays, 42 bases, in frame from base 1. The V and J ends are trimmed by 2 bases and 1 base, leaving 8 bases between them. CDR1 GTSNPN and CDR2 SVGIG were looked up in the germline V gene (reference sequence). Each donor gave one peripheral blood draw, roughly 120 mL on average, collected into heparinised tubes. A BD FACSAria II and a panel including CD45RO, CCR7, CD25, CD127, CD95 and CD27 were used to sort naive, central memory, regulatory and stem cell-like memory CD4+ T cells. All sorted populations exceeded 95% purity. PBMCs were isolated right away by Lymphoprep density gradient centrifugation and were stained directly, without culture. To minimize batch effects, samples were stained and sorted in pairs, one healthy donor with one patient per experiment.

The chain uses TRBV30 and TRBJ2-2, with no confidently assigned D gene. This receptor was taken from a woman in her late teens or twenties in good health. The sequencing input was naive CD4+ T cells from blood. The intended sense of this specimen's cell subset or site label: true naive CD4+ T cells. The CDR3 reads as follows: CAWSHDWNTGELFF. The DNA sequence follows: TGTGCCTGGAGTCATGACTGGAACACCGGGGAGCTGTTTTTT. Joined to the reference TRBV30 and TRBJ2-2 proteins, this CDR3 gives the full variable domain: SQTIHQWPATLVQPVGSPLSLECTVEGTSNPNLYWYRQAAGRGLQLLFYSVGIGQISSEVPQNLSASRPQDRQFILSSKKLLLSDSGFYLCAWSHDWNTGELFFGEGSRLTVL.